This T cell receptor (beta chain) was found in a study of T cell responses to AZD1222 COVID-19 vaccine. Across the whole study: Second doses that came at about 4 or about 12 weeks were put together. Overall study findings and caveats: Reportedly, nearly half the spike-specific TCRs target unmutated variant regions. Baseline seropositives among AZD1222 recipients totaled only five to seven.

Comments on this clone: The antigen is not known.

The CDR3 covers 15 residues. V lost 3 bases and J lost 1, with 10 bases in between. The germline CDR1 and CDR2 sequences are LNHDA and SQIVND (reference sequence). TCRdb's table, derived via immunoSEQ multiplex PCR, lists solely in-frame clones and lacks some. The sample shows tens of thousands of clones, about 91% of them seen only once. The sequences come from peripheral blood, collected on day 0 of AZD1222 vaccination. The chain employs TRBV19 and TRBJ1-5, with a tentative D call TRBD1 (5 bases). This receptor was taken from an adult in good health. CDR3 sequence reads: CASSIARDSNQPQHF. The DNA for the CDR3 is TGTGCCAGTAGTATTGCCCGGGACAGCAATCAGCCCCAGCATTTT. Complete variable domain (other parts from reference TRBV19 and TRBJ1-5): DGGITQSPKYLFRKEGQNVTLSCEQNLNHDAMYWYRQDPGQGLRLIYYSQIVNDFQKGDIAEGYSVSREKKESFPLTVTSAQKNPTAFYLCASSIARDSNQPQHFGDGTRLSIL.